The 22 T cell receptor beta chains presented below share a single source sample, sequenced in a study of T cell changes during pregnancy in multiple sclerosis. Only in-frame clones appear in the TCRdb table, and some are missing; sequencing was by immunoSEQ multiplex PCR. The sample shows approximately 28,000 clones, 89% of them seen only once. Here the sequenced sample was CD8+ T cells from peripheral blood mononuclear cells, taken in the second trimester of pregnancy. The receptors were sampled from a female donor with multiple sclerosis, enrolled in a pregnancy study.

This sequence joins TRBV13 and TRBJ2-3; perhaps TRBD2 as D (5 bases). The CDR3 is made up of 15 amino acids. CDR1 is PRHDT and CDR2 is FYEKMQ in the germline V gene (reference sequence). V was trimmed by 2 bases and J by 2 bases, leaving 11 bases between them. As DNA, the CDR3 is TGTGCCAGCAGCTTACTAGCTTCCCCCACAGATACGCAGTATTTT. Amino acid sequence: CASSLLASPTDTQYF. The variable domain in full, completed from reference TRBV13 and TRBJ2-3, reads AAGVIQSPRHLIKEKRETATLKCYPIPRHDTVYWYQQGPGQDPQFLISFYEKMQSDKGSIPDRFSAQQFSDYHSELNMSSLELGDSALYFCASSLLASPTDTQYFGPGTRLTVL.

The chain uses TRBV6-5 and TRBJ2-1; D perhaps matches TRBD2 (6 bases). Germline V gives CDR1 MNHEY, CDR2 SVGAGI. This CDR3 has 15 amino acids. V lost 8 bases and J 2 bases, leaving 16 bases between the germline ends. The CDR3 sequence: CASGISGSPYNEQFF. The CDR3 nucleotides read TGTGCCAGCGGGATCAGCGGGTCCCCCTACAATGAGCAGTTCTTC.

This chain links TRBV5-6 with TRBJ2-7, with a weak D call TRBD1 (6 bases). Between the trimmed V and J ends, which lost 1 base and 2 bases, there was a span of 13 bases. The CDR3 is 15 residues long. Germline V gene lookup returns CDR1 SGHDT and CDR2 YYEEEE. The CDR3 DNA reads as TGTGCCAGCAGCTTGTATCGAGGACAGACCTACGAGCAGTACTTC. Protein sequence: CASSLYRGQTYEQYF.

This chain uses TRBV7-6 with TRBJ2-1; TRBD2 aligns across 7 bases. Losses at the gene ends were 4 bases for V and 2 bases for J; bases not matched to a gene: 5. Germline CDR1 SGHVS, CDR2 FNYEAQ. The length of the CDR3 is 15 residues. In DNA form, the CDR3 reads TGTGCCAGCAGCTGGATGGGAGGGACCTACAATGAGCAGTTCTTC. This sequence encodes CASSWMGGTYNEQFF.

The chain combines TRBV11-2 with TRBJ2-1, with TRBD2 identical over 13 bases. The CDR3 contains 16 residues. V lost 5 bases to trimming and J lost 7 bases; unmatched junction nucleotides: 8. CDR1 and CDR2 from the germline V gene are SGHAT and FQNNGV. As DNA, the CDR3 is TGTGCCAGCAGCGCCTCGACTAGCGGGAGGAGAAATGAGCAGTTCTTC. This codes for CASSASTSGRRNEQFF. Variable domain in full (rest from reference TRBV11-2 and TRBJ2-1): EAGVAQSPRYKIIEKRQSVAFWCNPISGHATLYWYQQILGQGPKLLIQFQNNGVVDDSQLPKDRFSAERLKGVDSTLKIQPAKLEDSAVYLCASSASTSGRRNEQFFGPGTRLTVL.

The chain has TRBV15 and TRBJ2-1; 9 bases match TRBD2. Losses at the gene ends were 2 bases for V and 8 bases for J; bases not matched to a gene: 22. The CDR3 extends over 20 amino acids. Germline CDR1 and CDR2: LNHNV and YYDKDF (reference sequence). This chain's CDR3 is CATSRSIGAGGRPRYHEQFF. The DNA of the CDR3 is TGTGCCACCAGCAGATCCATTGGGGCGGGAGGGCGACCCCGTTACCATGAGCAGTTCTTC.

This chain uses TRBV7-6 with TRBJ1-1; 7 bases map to TRBD1. V dropped 5 bases and J dropped 1; count of bases not matched to a gene: 4. The CDR3 sequence is 14 residues long. Germline loops: CDR1 SGHVS, CDR2 FNYEAQ. The CDR3 sequence is CASSLRTGNTEAFF. The CDR3 bases are TGTGCCAGCAGCCTTCGGACAGGGAACACTGAAGCTTTCTTT.

The rearrangement joins TRBV10-3 to TRBJ2-3; 7 bases match TRBD1. V was clipped by 2 bases and J by 6 bases; unmatched bases: 2. The length of the CDR3 is 13 residues. CDR1 and CDR2 from the germline V gene are ENHRY and SYGVKD. The CDR3 DNA reads as TGTGCCATCAGTGAGGCGGACAGGGATACGCAGTATTTT. Translation gives CAISEADRDTQYF.

J is TRBJ1-1 and V is TRBV4-1, with 8 positions matching TRBD1. CDR3 size: 16 residues. Germline V CDR1 and CDR2: MGHRA, YSYEKL. The junction had 11 bases not matched to a gene; V was cut back by 4 bases and J by 4 bases. CDR3 DNA: TGCGCCAGCAGCCCCGCTCAGGGGGCTGGGAGCACTGAAGCTTTCTTT. Translation gives CASSPAQGAGSTEAFF.

The chain links TRBV7-8 to TRBJ2-3; D ambiguous. Germline CDR1 is SGHVS and CDR2 is FQNEAQ. V lost 5 bases and J 2 bases, leaving 5 bases between the germline ends. The CDR3 runs 12 residues. The CDR3 sequence is CASSRYTDTQYF. CDR3 DNA sequence: TGTGCCAGCAGCCGCTACACAGATACGCAGTATTTT.

This clone is a singleton in its sample. This chain joins TRBV7-9 and TRBJ2-5; 9 nucleotides align to TRBD2. V lost 4 bases, J lost 3 bases, and 6 bases stayed unmatched. The germline gives CDR1 SEHNR, CDR2 FQNEAQ (reference sequence). There are 15 residues in the CDR3. The CDR3 DNA reads TGTGCCAGCAGCTCCGGGACTAGCAGAGAAGAGACCCAGTACTTC. Translating gives CASSSGTSREETQYF.

This CDR3 reads CASSPIQGEQFF. Here the CDR3 DNA reads TGTGCCAGCAGCCCAATACAGGGTGAGCAGTTCTTC. The chain has TRBV4-2 and TRBJ2-1; tentative D call: TRBD1 (6 bases). The length of the CDR3 is 12 residues. V was cut by 4 bases and J by 9 bases, with 10 bases left in between. CDR1 and CDR2 (germline): LGHNA, YNFKEQ.

This chain connects TRBV28 to TRBJ2-5; TRBD2 aligns across 9 bases. This CDR3 is built from 15 residues. Germline V gene lookup returns CDR1 MDHEN and CDR2 SYDVKM. The J segment lost 5 bases and the V segment lost 3 bases, leaving 7 bases of the junction unmatched. The CDR3 loop reads CASSFSAGGGETQYF. In DNA form, the CDR3 reads TGTGCCAGCAGTTTCTCGGCGGGAGGGGGGGAGACCCAGTACTTC.

There are a few counts of this clone. The chain uses TRBV28 and TRBJ2-7; 9 bases agree with TRBD1. CDR1 and CDR2 (germline): MDHEN, SYDVKM. The junction had 7 bases not matched to a gene; V was cut back by 5 bases and J by 2 bases. This CDR3 is built from 15 residues. CDR3 bases: TGTGCCAGCAGTGGTACAGGGGGCATGACCTACGAGCAGTACTTC. It specifies CASSGTGGMTYEQYF.

The rearrangement links TRBV15 to TRBJ2-1, with a possible D match to TRBD2 (6 bases). The V end was cut by 5 bases, the J end by 8 bases, with 13 bases between. Germline CDR1 reads LNHNV; CDR2 reads YYDKDF (reference sequence). This CDR3 region has 13 residues. This CDR3 reads CATSRLANDEQFF. CDR3 in DNA: TGTGCCACCAGCCGCCTAGCGAACGATGAGCAGTTCTTC.

The gene calls are TRBV10-3 and TRBJ2-1; TRBD1 might be the D (6 bases). V dropped 10 bases and J dropped 4 bases, with 23 bases sitting between them. The germline V gene has CDR1 ENHRY and CDR2 SYGVKD. The CDR3 runs 16 residues. CDR3 protein: CATSTGGGIPYNEQFF. Written as DNA, the CDR3 is TGTGCCACATCCACGGGTGGGGGCATCCCTTACAATGAGCAGTTCTTC.

The CDR3 region is CAISWAPWEQAFDGAFF. As DNA, the CDR3 is TGTGCCATCAGTTGGGCTCCCTGGGAACAGGCCTTTGATGGAGCTTTCTTT. The V gene is TRBV10-3, the J gene TRBJ1-1, with a possible D match to TRBD1 (5 bases). V lost 5 bases to trimming and J lost 10 bases, with 29 bases between them. CDR3 length equals 17 residues. The V gene's germline CDR1 is ENHRY and CDR2 SYGVKD.

The V and J genes are TRBV27 and TRBJ1-1; D is uncertain. Germline values: CDR1 MNHEY, CDR2 SMNVEV (reference sequence). Trimming pared 1 base from V and 0 bases from J, leaving 3 bases between. The CDR3 extends over 13 amino acids. Here the CDR3 reads CASSLLMNTEAFF. CDR3 sequence (DNA): TGTGCCAGCAGTTTATTAATGAACACTGAAGCTTTCTTT.

The chain employs TRBV27 and TRBJ1-2, with D possibly matching TRBD1 (5 bases). This CDR3 contains 12 residues. CDR1 is MNHEY and CDR2 is SMNVEV in the germline V gene (reference sequence). The germline V and J ends were trimmed by 8 bases and 4 bases, with 11 bases remaining between them. CDR3 residues: CASGGGSYGYTF. The CDR3 DNA reads TGTGCCAGCGGGGGGGGAAGCTATGGCTACACCTTC.

The rearrangement links TRBV6-1 to TRBJ2-5; TRBD2 agrees at 10 bases. The V gene end was trimmed by 3 bases and the J gene end by 2 bases; junction bases not matched to a gene: 3. The germline CDR1 and CDR2 sequences are MNHNS and SASEGT. The CDR3 has 15 residues. DNA of the CDR3: TGTGCCAGCAGTGAGGCTAGCGGGGGACAAGAGACCCAGTACTTC. Protein sequence: CASSEASGGQETQYF.

The chain has TRBV15 and TRBJ1-2; 7 positions agree with TRBD1. From germline, CDR1 is LNHNV and CDR2 YYDKDF (reference sequence). This CDR3 spans 15 amino acids. J was trimmed by 2 bases and V by 5 bases; bases with no gene match: 8. The CDR3 here is CATSPSGTENYGYTF. DNA for the CDR3: TGTGCCACCAGCCCTTCCGGGACAGAGAACTATGGCTACACCTTC.

This chain uses TRBV12-5 with TRBJ2-1; 14 positions match TRBD2. The J segment lost 7 bases and the V segment lost 6 bases, leaving 11 bases of the junction unmatched. The length of the CDR3 is 17 residues. Germline values: CDR1 LGHNT, CDR2 FRNRAP. The CDR3 sequence: CASGPGTSGRSGNEQFF. For the CDR3, the DNA is TGTGCTAGTGGCCCCGGGACTAGCGGGAGATCGGGGAATGAGCAGTTCTTC.